These 13 T cell receptor beta chains were all obtained from the same sample, sequenced in a study of T cell repertoires in cytomegalovirus infection. TCRdb analysed the reads with MiXCR anew, one entry per CDR3 protein. The sample carries 200,000 to 300,000 distinct CDR3 sequences, approximately 9.2% recorded once. The sample was PBMCs. The receptors were sampled from a human donor in good health (CMV status not recorded). Some clones in this sample may be carry-over from other donors' samples.

This clonotype has ten or more counts. V and J are TRBV7-2 and TRBJ2-5; D uncertain. The germline V gene has CDR1 SGHTA and CDR2 FQGNSA. The CDR3 has 13 amino acids. V gave up 4 bases and J gave up 1 base, with 7 bases separating them. CDR3 coding DNA: TGTGCCAGCAGCTCAGGCTTCCAAGAGACCCAGTACTTC. Its translation: CASSSGFQETQYF.

This clonotype was detected ten times or more. V gene TRBV7-2 combines with J gene TRBJ1-1, with D unresolved. Germline assignment: CDR1 SGHTA and CDR2 FQGNSA. This CDR3 has 14 amino acids. V was shortened by 0 bases and J by 4 bases, with 9 bases between the two germline ends. The CDR3 spells CASSLAVGSTEAFF. The CDR3 coding sequence is TGTGCCAGCAGCTTAGCTGTGGGGAGCACTGAAGCTTTCTTT. Based on the CDR3 plus reference TRBV7-2 and TRBJ1-1, the full variable domain is GAGVSQSPSNKVTEKGKDVELRCDPISGHTALYWYRQSLGQGLEFLIYFQGNSAPDKSGLPSDRFSAERTGGSVSTLTIQRTQQEDSAVYLCASSLAVGSTEAFFGQGTRLTVV.

This clonotype was counted at least ten times. This chain connects TRBV19 to TRBJ2-1, with D perhaps TRBD2 (5 bases). V dropped 6 bases and J dropped 6 bases, with 15 bases sitting between them. CDR1 is LNHDA and CDR2 is SQIVND in the germline V gene (reference sequence). The CDR3 runs 14 residues. CDR3 loop: CASSLQDSTNEQFF. For the CDR3, the DNA is TGTGCCAGTAGCCTCCAGGACTCGACCAATGAGCAGTTCTTC.

In this sample, this clonotype turned up many times. The genes are TRBV7-2 and TRBJ2-3; TRBD2 agrees at 9 bases. CDR1 is SGHTA and CDR2 is FQGNSA in the germline V gene. The CDR3 has 16 residues. The V and J ends lost 5 bases and 5 bases, in that order; junction bases with no gene match: 11. In nucleotides, the CDR3 is TGTGCCAGCAGCAGAGGAGGGGGCGGGGGGGGAGATACGCAGTATTTT. It translates to CASSRGGGGGGDTQYF. The whole variable domain, filled in from reference TRBV7-2 and TRBJ2-3, reads GAGVSQSPSNKVTEKGKDVELRCDPISGHTALYWYRQSLGQGLEFLIYFQGNSAPDKSGLPSDRFSAERTGGSVSTLTIQRTQQEDSAVYLCASSRGGGGGGDTQYFGPGTRLTVL.

This clonotype was picked up many times. The chain is built from TRBV7-2 and TRBJ1-4; D gene unclear. V gave up 5 bases and J gave up 10 bases, with 11 bases separating them. Germline V gene data show CDR1 as SGHTA and CDR2 as FQGNSA. The CDR3 extends over 12 amino acids. In DNA form, the CDR3 reads TGTGCCAGCAGCCCGGACCGACTAAAACTGTTTTTT. This codes for CASSPDRLKLFF.

This clonotype was counted many times. The junction does not match germline at one end; this may be a read error. The chain is built from TRBV4-1 and TRBJ1-5, with D perhaps matching TRBD1 (6 bases). The CDR3 runs 15 residues. The germline V gene encodes CDR1 MGHRA and CDR2 YSYEKL. The DNA for the CDR3 is TGTGCCAGCAGCCAAAGGGGGGCTTCCGATCAGCCCCAGCATTTT. As protein: CASSQRGASDQPQHF.

J is TRBJ1-1 and V is TRBV3-1, with D unresolved. CDR1 and CDR2 from the germline V gene are LGHDT and YNNKEL (reference sequence). The length of the CDR3 is 12 residues. Trimming took off 1 base at V and 7 bases at J, with 7 bases between the two ends. As DNA, the CDR3 is TGTGCCAGCAGCCAAGGAAAGTATGAAGCTTTCTTT. Amino acids: CASSQGKYEAFF.

Ten or more counts support this clonotype. This chain connects TRBV7-2 to TRBJ2-3; TRBD2 matches 12 bases. The CDR3 length is 18 residues. The junction had 10 bases not matched to a gene; V was cut back by 4 bases and J by 2 bases. Germline-derived CDR1 and CDR2 are SGHTA and FQGNSA. The CDR3 protein is CASSSGRLAGVPTDTQYF. CDR3 nucleotides: TGTGCCAGCAGCTCGGGCCGACTAGCGGGGGTCCCCACAGATACGCAGTATTTT. Full variable domain (remainder filled in from reference TRBV7-2 and TRBJ2-3): GAGVSQSPSNKVTEKGKDVELRCDPISGHTALYWYRQSLGQGLEFLIYFQGNSAPDKSGLPSDRFSAERTGGSVSTLTIQRTQQEDSAVYLCASSSGRLAGVPTDTQYFGPGTRLTVL.

V is TRBV5-1 and J is TRBJ2-1; tentatively, D is TRBD1 or TRBD2 (6 bases each). Germline loops: CDR1 SGHRS, CDR2 YFSETQ. The V gene lost 0 bases and the J gene lost 6 bases, with 10 bases spanning the gap. The CDR3 contains 14 residues. Written as DNA, the CDR3 is TGCGCCAGCAGCTTGGACCGGGGGCCCAATGAGCAGTTCTTC. Translation gives CASSLDRGPNEQFF.

This clonotype was counted ten times or more. This chain connects TRBV11-2 to TRBJ1-6; D remains unclear. The CDR3 is 18 amino acids. The V end lost 1 base, the J end lost 0 bases, and 13 bases lay between the germline ends. CDR1 is SGHAT and CDR2 is FQNNGV in the germline V gene. The CDR3: CASSLGPIGSSYNSPLHF. Written as DNA, the CDR3 is TGTGCCAGCAGCTTAGGACCAATCGGGAGCTCCTATAATTCACCCCTCCACTTT.

This clonotype was recorded a few times. This chain joins TRBV7-8 and TRBJ2-7; 8 bases line up with TRBD2. V lost 5 bases and J lost 3; bases outside the gene matches: 6. The CDR3 spans 14 residues. Germline V CDR1 and CDR2: SGHVS, FQNEAQ. The CDR3 spells CASSRPSGFYEQYF. As DNA, the CDR3 is TGTGCCAGCAGCCGACCTAGCGGGTTCTACGAGCAGTACTTC. The full variable domain, in which reference TRBV7-8 and TRBJ2-7 provide the parts outside the CDR3, is GAGVSQSPRYKVAKRGQDVALRCDPISGHVSLFWYQQALGQGPEFLTYFQNEAQLDKSGLPSDRFFAERPEGSVSTLKIQRTQQEDSAVYLCASSRPSGFYEQYFGPGTRLTVT.

This clonotype occurred a few times. The chain uses TRBV19 and TRBJ2-1; 10 bases agree with TRBD2. The CDR3 runs to 15 residues. Trimming at V came to 5 bases and at J to 3 bases, leaving 4 bases not matched to a gene. Germline CDR1 and CDR2: LNHDA and SQIVND (reference sequence). The CDR3 nucleotides are TGTGCCAGTAGTCTTAGCGGGAGGTTCTACAATGAGCAGTTCTTC. This codes for CASSLSGRFYNEQFF.

V and J are TRBV7-2 and TRBJ1-5; a weak D match, TRBD1 (6 bases). Trimming left V 5 bases short and J 5 bases short, with 10 bases between. The germline V gene has CDR1 SGHTA and CDR2 FQGNSA. The CDR3 runs 13 residues. The CDR3 sequence: CASSTDSHQPQHF. DNA for the CDR3: TGTGCCAGCAGCACGGACAGCCATCAGCCCCAGCATTTT. The full variable domain, with the rest looked up from reference TRBV7-2 and TRBJ1-5, is GAGVSQSPSNKVTEKGKDVELRCDPISGHTALYWYRQSLGQGLEFLIYFQGNSAPDKSGLPSDRFSAERTGGSVSTLTIQRTQQEDSAVYLCASSTDSHQPQHFGDGTRLSIL.